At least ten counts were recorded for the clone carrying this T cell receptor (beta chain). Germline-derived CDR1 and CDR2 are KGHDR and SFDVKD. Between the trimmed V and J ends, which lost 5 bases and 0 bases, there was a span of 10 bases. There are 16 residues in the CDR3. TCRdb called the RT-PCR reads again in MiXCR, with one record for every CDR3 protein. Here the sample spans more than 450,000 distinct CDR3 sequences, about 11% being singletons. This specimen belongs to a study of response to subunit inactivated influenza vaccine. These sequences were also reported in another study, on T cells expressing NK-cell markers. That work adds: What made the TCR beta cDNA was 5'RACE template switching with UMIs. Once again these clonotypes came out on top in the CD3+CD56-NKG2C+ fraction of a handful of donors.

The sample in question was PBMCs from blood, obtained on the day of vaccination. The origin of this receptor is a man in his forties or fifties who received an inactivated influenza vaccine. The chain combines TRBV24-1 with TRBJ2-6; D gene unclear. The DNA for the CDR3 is TGTGCCACCAGTGCCCTAAGCCGCTCTGGGGCCAACGTCCTGACTTTC. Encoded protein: CATSALSRSGANVLTF.